Following are 31 T cell receptor beta chains from one sample sequenced in a study of cytomegalovirus exposure and HLA in healthy donors. Researchers ran the PCR with 60 Vbeta and 13 Jbeta primers. Sequencing used immunoSEQ multiplex PCR; TCRdb keeps in-frame clones, though not all of them. The sample consists of some 160,000 clones, 72% of them appearing once. The material sequenced was PBMCs. These receptors all stem from a man between 35 and 55 years old in good health and CMV-seronegative.

The chain combines TRBV18 with TRBJ2-7; 12 bases are a match to TRBD2. Germline loops: CDR1 KGHSH, CDR2 LQKENI. CDR3 length: 15 residues. V gave up 4 bases and J gave up 3 bases; unmatched junction bases: 4. The DNA of the CDR3 is TGTGCCAGCTCACTGGCTAGCGGGGGGGTCTACGAGCAGTACTTC. This encodes CASSLASGGVYEQYF.

This clone occurred once. The gene calls are TRBV18 and TRBJ1-6; D call uncertain. The germline CDR1 and CDR2 sequences are KGHSH and LQKENI. The CDR3 runs 13 residues. Trimming removed 2 bases at V and 12 bases at J, with 11 bases between. In DNA form, the CDR3 reads TGTGCCAGCTCACCAGACTCCCTGAAACCCCTCCACTTT. Protein product: CASSPDSLKPLHF. The variable domain in full, with the rest retrieved from reference TRBV18 and TRBJ1-6, is NAGVMQNPRHLVRRRGQEARLRCSPMKGHSHVYWYRQLPEEGLKFMVYLQKENIIDESGMPKERFSAEFPKEGPSILRIQQVVRGDSAAYFCASSPDSLKPLHFGNGTRLTVT.

The genes are TRBV4-2 and TRBJ2-3, with 9 bases identical to TRBD2. The V segment lost 0 bases and the J segment 1 base; nucleotides outside the gene matches: 5. The CDR3 is 17 amino acids. Per germline, CDR1 LGHNA and CDR2 YNFKEQ. The CDR3 is CASSQEPASGGTDTQYF. In DNA, the CDR3 is TGTGCCAGCAGCCAAGAACCAGCTAGCGGGGGCACAGATACGCAGTATTTT.

The chain combines TRBV4-3 with TRBJ1-1, with D uncertain. Germline V CDR1 and CDR2: LGHNA, YSLEER. The V and J ends lost 0 bases and 6 bases respectively, with 8 bases between them. This CDR3 is 13 amino acids long. The CDR3 DNA is TGCGCCAGCAGCCAAGATTTGAGGTCTGAAGCTTTCTTT. Amino acids: CASSQDLRSEAFF.

The CDR3 is CASAGGRAGNTIYF. The DNA for the CDR3 is TGTGCCAGCGCCGGGGGGAGGGCTGGAAACACCATATATTTT. The chain employs TRBV7-2 and TRBJ1-3; D is possibly TRBD1 (5 bases). Trimming pared 8 bases from V and 2 bases from J, leaving 13 bases between. Germline-derived CDR1 and CDR2 are SGHTA and FQGNSA. The CDR3 contains 14 residues. The whole variable domain, filled in from reference TRBV7-2 and TRBJ1-3, reads GAGVSQSPSNKVTEKGKDVELRCDPISGHTALYWYRQSLGQGLEFLIYFQGNSAPDKSGLPSDRFSAERTGGSVSTLTIQRTQQEDSAVYLCASAGGRAGNTIYFGEGSWLTVV.

The chain has TRBV12-5 and TRBJ2-7; unclear D gene. The CDR3 totals 16 residues. V was trimmed by 5 bases and J by 2 bases, leaving 19 bases between them. The germline V gene encodes CDR1 LGHNT and CDR2 FRNRAP. The CDR3 region has the DNA TGTGCTAGTGGTCACCCCGCGCCGCTACCCGCCTACGAGCAGTACTTC. As protein: CASGHPAPLPAYEQYF.

The CDR3: CASSFPTWGGVPKETQYF. DNA of the CDR3: TGTGCCAGCAGTTTCCCCACCTGGGGGGGAGTACCCAAAGAGACCCAGTACTTC. The V call is TRBV28, the J call TRBJ2-5; 7 bases align to TRBD2. There are 18 residues in the CDR3. J lost 3 bases, V lost 3 bases, and 16 bases had no gene match. Germline V gene sequence: CDR1 MDHEN, CDR2 SYDVKM.

This clone was found a few times. The V gene is TRBV2, the J gene TRBJ2-7; D is unresolved. V was shortened by 4 bases and J by 7 bases, with 5 bases between the two germline ends. Germline values: CDR1 SNHLY, CDR2 FYNNEI. The CDR3 runs 10 residues. The CDR3 DNA follows: TGTGCCAGCAGTGTCTTTGAGCAGTACTTC. Protein: CASSVFEQYF.

The V gene is TRBV23-1, the J gene TRBJ1-5; TRBD1 matches at 8 bases. TRBV23-1 is marked as an open reading frame, function uncertain. V was pared by 3 bases and J by 6 bases, with 7 bases of the junction left unmatched. The CDR3 extends over 15 amino acids. CDR3 sequence reads: CASSHPDRGGQPQHF. CDR3 DNA sequence: TGCGCCAGCAGTCATCCCGACAGGGGCGGTCAGCCCCAGCATTTT.

The chain carries TRBV7-2 and TRBJ2-7; 7 positions match TRBD1. Germline CDR1 and CDR2: SGHTA and FQGNSA. V lost 2 bases, J lost 1 base, and 5 bases stayed unmatched. The CDR3 contains 15 residues. CDR3 sequence: CASSLRPGQSYEQYF. The DNA for the CDR3 is TGTGCCAGCAGCTTACGGCCGGGACAGTCCTACGAGCAGTACTTC.

This clone was picked up a small number of times. The chain is built from TRBV2 and TRBJ1-1, with D hard to call. Deletions cut 10 bases from V and 5 bases from J, with 23 bases between. CDR3 length equals 15 residues. Germline V CDR1 and CDR2: SNHLY, FYNNEI. In DNA, the CDR3 is TGTGCCATAACTAAACGAGAGGGAAGTTGGACTGAAGCTTTCTTT. Protein product: CAITKREGSWTEAFF.

This clone was seen a single time. This chain joins TRBV19 and TRBJ1-1; possible D gene TRBD1, 6 bases. CDR1 is LNHDA, CDR2 SQIVND, per germline (reference sequence). With 5 bases removed from V and 1 base from J, the gap between germline ends came to 11 bases. The CDR3 is made up of 14 amino acids. As DNA, the CDR3 is TGTGCCAGTAGTCCAGGGACAACGAACACTGAAGCTTTCTTT. It yields the protein CASSPGTTNTEAFF.

This clone has a single count. The chain carries TRBV5-5 and TRBJ1-4; TRBD1 matches 8 bases. The germline V gene encodes CDR1 SGHKS and CDR2 YYEKEE (reference sequence). The ends lost 5 bases at V and 6 bases at J; junction bases unmatched: 9. The length of the CDR3 is 15 residues. CDR3 nucleotides: TGTGCCAGCAGTTCAGGGGGCGCGGGTTATGAAAAACTGTTTTTT. Translation: CASSSGGAGYEKLFF.

V gene TRBV4-1 combines with J gene TRBJ2-5, with a weak D call TRBD1 (5 bases). CDR3 length equals 14 residues. Looked up from germline, CDR1 is MGHRA and CDR2 is YSYEKL. Deletions cut 0 bases from V and 3 bases from J, with 8 bases between. CDR3 sequence (DNA): TGCGCCAGCAGCCAAGATCCACAGGAAGAGACCCAGTACTTC. This gives the protein CASSQDPQEETQYF.

The V and J genes are TRBV10-1 and TRBJ2-5, with TRBD1 identical over 7 bases. The V gene's germline CDR1 is WNHNN and CDR2 SYGVQD (reference sequence). Unmatched junction bases numbered 4, after V lost 3 bases and J lost 0 bases. The CDR3 is made up of 15 amino acids. CDR3 nucleotide sequence: TGCGCCAGCAGTGACCCAGGGACAGACCAAGAGACCCAGTACTTC. This translates into CASSDPGTDQETQYF.

This chain connects TRBV5-1 to TRBJ2-7; 7 bases line up with TRBD1. Germline V CDR1 and CDR2: SGHRS, YFSETQ. J gave up 5 bases and V 4 bases, and 12 bases lay outside the gene matches. The length of the CDR3 is 15 residues. In DNA, the CDR3 is TGCGCCAGCAGCGCCTACACAGGGGTTCGAAACGAGCAGTACTTC. Protein: CASSAYTGVRNEQYF.

V and J are TRBV10-3 and TRBJ2-7, with D maybe TRBD2 (5 bases). Germline-derived CDR1 and CDR2 are ENHRY and SYGVKD. CDR3 length: 13 amino acids. V was pared by 10 bases and J by 0 bases, with 13 bases between. CDR3 loop: CATTPGSSYEQYF. The CDR3 nucleotides read TGTGCCACCACGCCGGGGAGCTCCTACGAGCAGTACTTC.

Concerning this clone itself: Other DNA sequences within the sample encode an identical CDR3. This chain connects TRBV19 to TRBJ1-2; D is possibly TRBD1 (6 bases). CDR1 is LNHDA, CDR2 SQIVND, per germline (reference sequence). V shed 5 bases and J shed 0 bases, with 10 bases lying between them. The CDR3 runs to 14 residues. The CDR3 region is CASSLRTANYGYTF. The CDR3 DNA reads TGTGCCAGTAGTCTCCGGACAGCTAACTATGGCTACACCTTC.

The CDR3 here is CASSGPGTQYF. The CDR3 DNA follows: TGTGCCAGCAGCGGCCCGGGGACGCAGTATTTT. This chain connects TRBV2 to TRBJ2-3, with a tentative D call TRBD2 (5 bases). Germline CDR1 and CDR2: SNHLY and FYNNEI. This CDR3 is 11 amino acids long. The V end lost 6 bases, the J end lost 9 bases, and 10 bases lay between the germline ends.

This sequence joins TRBV6-5 and TRBJ2-1, with 11 bases fitting TRBD2. Germline assignment: CDR1 MNHEY and CDR2 SVGAGI. This CDR3 comprises 16 residues. The ends lost 4 bases at V and 4 bases at J; junction bases unmatched: 6. DNA for the CDR3: TGTGCCAGCAGTTTCAATAGCGGGGGGGCGTACAATGAGCAGTTCTTC. It encodes CASSFNSGGAYNEQFF.

This sequence joins TRBV19 and TRBJ1-1, with TRBD1 matching over 8 bases. With 5 bases clipped from V and 9 bases from J, the junction kept 5 bases outside the gene matches. The CDR3 spans 12 residues. The germline V gene has CDR1 LNHDA and CDR2 SQIVND (reference sequence). CDR3 region: CASSPRTGKAFF. CDR3 bases: TGTGCCAGTAGTCCTAGGACAGGGAAAGCTTTCTTT.

Concerning this clone itself: At one end the junction does not follow the germline gene, possibly because of a read error. The chain is built from TRBV2 and TRBJ1-2; no definite D call. Germline values: CDR1 SNHLY, CDR2 FYNNEI. This CDR3 contains 13 residues. For the CDR3, the DNA is TGTGCCAGCAGTCTGCAGCCTTACTATAGCTACACCTTC. It encodes CASSLQPYYSYTF.

The sample holds one count of this clone. The chain employs TRBV28 and TRBJ2-2; the D is unclear. The length of the CDR3 is 12 residues. Germline lookup yields CDR1 MDHEN and CDR2 SYDVKM. Trimming cost V 11 bases and J 3 bases, with 10 bases left between them. Written as DNA, the CDR3 is TGTGCCGGAGCATTGGACACCGGGGAGCTGTTTTTT. Translating gives CAGALDTGELFF.

V and J are TRBV5-1 and TRBJ1-2; 9 bases are shared with TRBD1. The ends lost 4 bases at V and 6 bases at J; junction bases unmatched: 10. The CDR3 consists of 15 residues. From germline, CDR1 is SGHRS and CDR2 YFSETQ. In nucleotides, the CDR3 is TGCGCCAGCAGCCCGGGACAGGGAAGAGCAAATGGCTACACCTTC. This codes for CASSPGQGRANGYTF.

The chain joins TRBV6-5 to TRBJ2-7; 7 bases map to TRBD1. The CDR3 covers 14 residues. The germline CDR1 and CDR2 sequences are MNHEY and SVGAGI. The trim removed 5 bases at V and 3 bases at J, leaving 7 bases unmatched. Here the CDR3 reads CASSPGTVIYEQYF. CDR3 DNA: TGTGCCAGCAGTCCCGGGACAGTTATCTACGAGCAGTACTTC.

This chain links TRBV6-5 with TRBJ1-4, with D perhaps TRBD1 (6 bases). The germline CDR1 and CDR2 sequences are MNHEY and SVGAGI. The V gene lost 0 bases and the J gene lost 7 bases, with 12 bases spanning the gap. The CDR3 contains 15 residues. The chain's CDR3 is CASSYSMGAREKLFF. The CDR3 DNA is TGTGCCAGCAGTTACTCGATGGGGGCCCGTGAAAAACTGTTTTTT.

The rearrangement uses TRBV11-2 and TRBJ2-7; D is perhaps TRBD1 (6 bases). Per germline, CDR1 SGHAT and CDR2 FQNNGV. V gave up 5 bases and J gave up 2 bases, with 13 bases separating them. CDR3 size: 14 residues. The CDR3 bases are TGTGCCAGCAGCCCACCGGGACAAGCCTACGAGCAGTACTTC. Translated, it gives CASSPPGQAYEQYF.

Only one count was recorded for this clone. This sequence joins TRBV4-2 and TRBJ1-5, with a possible D match to TRBD1 (5 bases). From germline, CDR1 is LGHNA and CDR2 YNFKEQ. There are 14 residues in the CDR3. The germline V and J ends were trimmed by 0 bases and 5 bases, with 8 bases remaining between them. The DNA of the CDR3 is TGTGCCAGCAGCCAAGACAGGGTTTATCAGCCCCAGCATTTT. Translation: CASSQDRVYQPQHF.

The rearrangement links TRBV5-1 to TRBJ2-3; 7 bases fit TRBD2. Germline assignment: CDR1 SGHRS and CDR2 YFSETQ. This CDR3 spans 17 amino acids. Trimming took 4 bases from V and 2 from J; bases not matched to a gene: 13. The CDR3 protein is CASSKNGAGAPTDTQYF. As DNA, the CDR3 is TGCGCCAGCAGCAAGAATGGTGCGGGAGCTCCCACAGATACGCAGTATTTT.

This clone appeared once. The chain links TRBV28 to TRBJ2-5; D perhaps matches TRBD2 (5 bases). V shed 7 bases and J shed 5 bases, with 11 bases lying between them. From germline, CDR1 is MDHEN and CDR2 SYDVKM. CDR3 size: 12 residues. CDR3 sequence reads: CASTGVGETQYF. For the CDR3, the DNA is TGTGCCAGCACCGGGGTTGGCGAGACCCAGTACTTC.

This clone was counted a single time. The chain joins TRBV7-2 to TRBJ1-2; D is uncertain. CDR3 length: 13 amino acids. Trimming shortened V by 1 base and J by 5 bases, and 8 bases separated the two germline ends. CDR1 is SGHTA, CDR2 FQGNSA, per germline. The CDR3: CASSLGAGYGYTF. The CDR3 DNA sequence: TGTGCCAGCAGCTTAGGGGCTGGGTATGGCTACACCTTC.